This record covers a single T cell receptor (beta chain). Its antigen is currently unknown. Primers included in the PCR were 60 Vbeta and 13 Jbeta primers. Data came from immunoSEQ multiplex PCR; TCRdb stores just in-frame clones and leaves some out. Found here are approximately 110,000 clones, approximately 80% of them singletons; the top ten hold 0.24%. The source of the sample is a study of cytomegalovirus exposure and HLA in healthy donors. Whole-study findings and limits: The authors judged a highly shared variant cluster likely a sequencing artifact. Rates of TCR association differed by HLA locus in a later analysis, with DRB1 highest and HLA-C lowest. Data from an earlier analysis indicated that most TCR beta V segments were productive either about 90% or about 30% of the time.

The CDR3 length is 16 residues. The germline gives CDR1 LGHNA, CDR2 YNFKEQ. The V end lost 0 bases, the J end lost 0 bases, and 12 bases lay between the germline ends. The sequence was obtained from a man aged 45-65 years in good health and CMV-seronegative. The chain carries TRBV4-2 and TRBJ2-7; D call uncertain. Sequencing was done on a sample of PBMCs. CDR3 sequence (DNA): TGTGCCAGCAGCCAAGACGATCAGGCGAGCTCCTACGAGCAGTACTTC. This gives the protein CASSQDDQASSYEQYF.